This T cell receptor (beta chain) appears in the sequencing data of a study of blood T cell repertoires in COVID-19. Study details: Researchers got acute and convalescent COVID-19 samples from the United States, Italy and Spain. The cDNA or gDNA used as material had been derived from T cells, B-cell-depleted T cells, or PBMCs.

Per the study methods: For nucleated cells, counts were estimated from reference gene primer amplification. Repertoires were generated with immunoSEQ multiplex PCR, while TCRdb's copy carries only in-frame clones and drops some. The V and J calls and clone size come from that table; D and trimming were worked out from the DNA. The sample carries tens of thousands of clones, less than 90% recorded once. This CDR3 spans 16 amino acids. The germline V gene has CDR1 GTSNPN and CDR2 SVGIG (reference sequence). The ends lost 0 bases at V and 0 bases at J; junction bases unmatched: 5. The sequenced material came from peripheral blood. The rearrangement joins TRBV30 to TRBJ2-3; 8 bases map to TRBD1. This clonotype originated in an elderly woman with acute or convalescent COVID-19. DNA for the CDR3: TGTGCCTGGAGTGTTCCGACAGGGGCTAGCACAGATACGCAGTATTTT. Translation: CAWSVPTGASTDTQYF.